This record concerns one T cell receptor beta chain sequence. Its specificity is not known. Unique molecular identifiers tagged the TCRbeta library. One entry per CDR3 protein results from TCRdb running MiXCR on the PCR reads. The repertoire has about 980,000 distinct CDR3 sequences, about 29% of them found once; the top ten carry 28%. Germline V gene sequence: CDR1 SEHNR, CDR2 FQNEAQ (reference sequence). The V gene end was trimmed by 1 base and the J gene end by 8 bases; junction bases not matched to a gene: 7. The CDR3 loop spans 15 amino acids. These data are taken from a study of T-cell reconstitution after alpha-beta-depleted transplantation in children. Study outcomes and limitations: The origin of alpha-beta T cells about two months after transplant was reportedly several hundred expanded graft clones. Hyperexpanded clones declined; after one year, newly produced T cells mostly supplied diversity. Elevated TCRbeta diversity at day 60 was traced, in some patients, to surviving recipient T cells and thymic progenitors.

The sequenced sample was PBMCs, mostly from graft donor cells, obtained 360 days after TCRalphabeta/CD19-depleted stem cell transplant. This chain joins TRBV7-9 and TRBJ2-4, with TRBD2 matching 8 bases. The sequence came from a boy in the first two years of life who had a stem cell transplant for SCID, so the T cells may come from the graft donor. The DNA of the CDR3 is TGTGCCAGCAGCTTAGGACGGGAGGGTTTGGACATTCAGTACTTC. This encodes CASSLGREGLDIQYF.